These T cell receptor beta chains were read from a single sample in a study of T cell responses to AZD1222 COVID-19 vaccine. The table came from immunoSEQ multiplex PCR; TCRdb's copy has only in-frame clones and leaves some out. There are approximately 140,000 clones in the sample; around 93% occur only once, and about 1.9% lies in the top ten. The sequencing used peripheral blood, collected on day 0 of AZD1222 vaccination. The receptors stem from an adult in good health. CDR3s include the opening cysteine and the closing phenylalanine or tryptophan. D genes are given only for firm matches. Clone size is shown for a subset of rows, as once, few, many or a class of expanded clone.

j_gene | d_gene | abundance | v_gene | CDR3aa | CDR3nt
TRBJ1-2 | TRBD1 | . | TRBV5-4 | CASSYPGQPYGYTF | TGTGCCAGCAGCTATCCGGGACAGCCCTATGGCTACACCTTC
TRBJ2-3 | . | . | TRBV4-2 | CASSQEHWQDTQYF | TGTGCCAGCAGCCAAGAGCACTGGCAGGATACGCAGTATTTT
TRBJ2-7 | TRBD2 | . | TRBV4-1 | CASSQDPPTSGSYEQYF | TGCGCCAGCAGCCAAGACCCCCCCACTAGCGGGAGCTACGAGCAGTACTTC
TRBJ2-5 | . | . | TRBV25-1 | CASSELNRQETQYF | TGTGCCAGCAGTGAATTAAACAGACAAGAGACCCAGTACTTC
TRBJ2-2 | TRBD2 | . | TRBV5-8 | CASSLGVLAGTGELFF | TGTGCCAGCAGCTTGGGGGTACTAGCGGGAACCGGGGAGCTGTTTTTT
TRBJ2-1 | TRBD2 | . | TRBV19 | CASSIVAGGPEQFF | TGTGCCAGTAGTATAGTAGCGGGGGGGCCTGAGCAGTTCTTC
TRBJ1-2 | TRBD1 | few | TRBV7-9 | CASSSSDRGVHGYTF | TGTGCCAGCAGCTCATCGGACAGGGGGGTACATGGCTACACCTTC
TRBJ1-2 | TRBD1 | once | TRBV27 | CASSKTGGPYGYTF | TGTGCCAGCAGTAAGACAGGGGGCCCCTATGGCTACACCTTC
TRBJ1-5 | . | . | TRBV7-9 | CASSFGSNQPQHF | TGTGCCAGCAGCTTCGGTAGCAATCAGCCCCAGCATTTT
TRBJ2-7 | . | few | TRBV12-3/TRBV12-4 | CASSFYVGDEQYF | TGTGCCAGCAGTTTTTATGTTGGGGACGAGCAGTACTTC
TRBJ1-2 | . | . | TRBV27 | CASSLSQSRYGYTF | TGTGCCAGCAGTTTATCACAGTCCCGCTATGGCTACACCTTC
TRBJ1-1 | . | . | TRBV7-9 | CASSSPSRDPENTEAFF | TGTGCCAGCAGCTCACCCTCCAGGGATCCGGAGAACACTGAAGCTTTCTTT
TRBJ1-6 | TRBD1 | . | TRBV18 | CASSRDRGQGSPLHF | TGTGCCAGCTCACGCGACAGGGGGCAAGGGTCACCCCTCCACTTT
TRBJ1-1 | . | . | TRBV6-1 | CASSEDPPRGAFF | TGTGCCAGCAGTGAAGATCCGCCGAGGGGAGCTTTCTTT
TRBJ2-7 | . | . | TRBV15 | CATSPRGDSTYEQYF | TGTGCCACCAGCCCCCGGGGGGACAGTACCTACGAGCAGTACTTC
TRBJ1-4 | . | few | TRBV3-1/TRBV3-2 | CASSLRGAANEKLFF | TGTGCCAGCAGTTTAAGGGGGGCGGCTAATGAAAAACTGTTTTTT